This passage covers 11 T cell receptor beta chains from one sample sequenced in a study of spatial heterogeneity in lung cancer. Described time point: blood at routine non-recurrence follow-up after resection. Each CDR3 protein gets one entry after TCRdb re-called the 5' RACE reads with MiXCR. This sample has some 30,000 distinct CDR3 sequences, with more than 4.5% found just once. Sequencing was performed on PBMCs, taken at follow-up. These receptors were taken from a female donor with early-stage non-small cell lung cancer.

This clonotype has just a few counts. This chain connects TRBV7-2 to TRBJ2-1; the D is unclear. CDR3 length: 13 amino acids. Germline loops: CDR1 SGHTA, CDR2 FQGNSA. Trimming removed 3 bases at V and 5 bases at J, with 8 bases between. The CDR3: CASSFSQNNEQFF. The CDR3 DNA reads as TGTGCCAGCAGCTTCTCCCAAAACAATGAGCAGTTCTTC. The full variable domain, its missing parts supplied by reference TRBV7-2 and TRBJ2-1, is GAGVSQSPSNKVTEKGKDVELRCDPISGHTALYWYRQSLGQGLEFLIYFQGNSAPDKSGLPSDRFSAERTGGSVSTLTIQRTQQEDSAVYLCASSFSQNNEQFFGPGTRLTVL.

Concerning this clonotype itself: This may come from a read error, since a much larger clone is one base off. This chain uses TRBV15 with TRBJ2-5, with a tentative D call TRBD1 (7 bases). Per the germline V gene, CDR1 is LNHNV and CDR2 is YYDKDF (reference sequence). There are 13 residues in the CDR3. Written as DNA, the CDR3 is TGTGCCACCGGGTCAGGGGGACGGGAGACCCGGTACTTC. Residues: CATGSGGRETRYF. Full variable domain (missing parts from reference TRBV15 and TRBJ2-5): DAMVIQNPRYQVTQFGKPVTLSCSQTLNHNVMYWYQQKSSQAPKLLFHYYDKDFNNEADTPDNFQSRRPNTSFCFLDIRSPGLGDTAMYLCATGSGGRETRYFGPGTRLLVL.

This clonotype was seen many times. This chain's CDR3 is CASRRSGNEQFF. DNA for the CDR3: TGTGCCAGCCGTAGGTCCGGCAATGAGCAGTTCTTC. The chain is built from TRBV19 and TRBJ2-1; D is unresolved. V lost 9 bases and J lost 6, with 12 bases in between. This CDR3 spans 12 amino acids. Looked up from germline, CDR1 is LNHDA and CDR2 is SQIVND (reference sequence). The complete variable domain, with remaining parts taken from reference TRBV19 and TRBJ2-1, reads DGGITQSPKYLFRKEGQNVTLSCEQNLNHDAMYWYRQDPGQGLRLIYYSQIVNDFQKGDIAEGYSVSREKKESFPLTVTSAQKNPTAFYLCASRRSGNEQFFGPGTRLTVL.

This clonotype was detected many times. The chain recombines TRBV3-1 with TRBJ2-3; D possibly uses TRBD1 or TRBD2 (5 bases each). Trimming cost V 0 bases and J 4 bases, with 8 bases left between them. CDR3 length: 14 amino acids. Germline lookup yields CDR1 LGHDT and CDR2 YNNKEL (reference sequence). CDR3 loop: CASSQDGTSDTQYF. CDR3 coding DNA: TGTGCCAGCAGCCAAGACGGGACCTCAGATACGCAGTATTTT.

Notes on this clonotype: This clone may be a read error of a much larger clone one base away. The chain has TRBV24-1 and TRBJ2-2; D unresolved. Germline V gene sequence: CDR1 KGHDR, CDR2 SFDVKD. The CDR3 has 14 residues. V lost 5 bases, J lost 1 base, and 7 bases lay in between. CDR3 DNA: TGTGCCACCAGTGCCAGTCAGAACACCGGGGAGCTGTTTTTT. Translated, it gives CATSASQNTGELFF.

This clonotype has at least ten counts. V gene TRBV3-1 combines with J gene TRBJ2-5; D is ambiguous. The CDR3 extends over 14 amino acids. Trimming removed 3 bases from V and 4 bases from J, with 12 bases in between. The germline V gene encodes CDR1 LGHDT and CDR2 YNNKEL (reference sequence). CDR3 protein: CASSHLRVGETQYF. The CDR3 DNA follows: TGTGCCAGCAGCCATCTACGGGTCGGAGAGACCCAGTACTTC.

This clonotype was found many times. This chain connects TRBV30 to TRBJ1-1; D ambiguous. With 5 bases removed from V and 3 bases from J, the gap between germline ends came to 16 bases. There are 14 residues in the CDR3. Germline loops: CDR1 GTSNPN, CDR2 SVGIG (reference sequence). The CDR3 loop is CAWHTLQRDTEAFF. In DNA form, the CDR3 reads TGTGCCTGGCATACACTACAGAGGGACACTGAAGCTTTCTTT.

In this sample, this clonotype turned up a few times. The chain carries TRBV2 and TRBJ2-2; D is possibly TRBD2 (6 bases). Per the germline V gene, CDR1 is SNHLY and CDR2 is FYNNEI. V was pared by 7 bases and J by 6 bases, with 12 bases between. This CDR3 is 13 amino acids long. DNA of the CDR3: TGTGCCAGCAACATGGCTAGCGCCGGGGAGCTGTTTTTT. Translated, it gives CASNMASAGELFF.

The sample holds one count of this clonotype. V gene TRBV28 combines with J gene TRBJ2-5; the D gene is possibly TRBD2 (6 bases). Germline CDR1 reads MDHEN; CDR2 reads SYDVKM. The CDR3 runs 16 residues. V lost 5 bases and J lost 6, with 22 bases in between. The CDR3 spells CASSLMAGWDQKTQYF. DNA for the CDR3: TGTGCCAGCAGTCTAATGGCGGGGTGGGATCAGAAGACCCAGTACTTC.

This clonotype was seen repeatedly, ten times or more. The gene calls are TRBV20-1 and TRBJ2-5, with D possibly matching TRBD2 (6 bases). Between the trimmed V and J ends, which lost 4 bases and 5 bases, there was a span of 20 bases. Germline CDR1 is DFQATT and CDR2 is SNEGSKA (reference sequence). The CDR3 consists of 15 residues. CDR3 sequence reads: CSAKGGAAALETQYF. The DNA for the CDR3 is TGCAGTGCTAAAGGAGGGGCCGCAGCGCTGGAGACCCAGTACTTC.

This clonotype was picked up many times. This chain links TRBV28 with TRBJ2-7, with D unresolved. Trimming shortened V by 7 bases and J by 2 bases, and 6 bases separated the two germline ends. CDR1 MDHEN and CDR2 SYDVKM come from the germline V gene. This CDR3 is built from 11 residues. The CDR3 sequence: CASTSAYEQYF. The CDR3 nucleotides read TGTGCCAGCACCTCGGCCTACGAGCAGTACTTC.